The text below deals with one TCR beta chain. The data originate from a study of T cells in Graves' hyperthyroidism and ophthalmopathy. TCR beta CDR3 sequences were amplified from RNA transcripts. HTBI primers were employed in a first-round RT-PCR of the TCR CDR3. TCRdb used MiXCR to reprocess the multiplex PCR reads, holding one entry per CDR3 protein. The data show around 280,000 distinct CDR3 sequences, about an eighth seen once. Germline loops: CDR1 SGHRS, CDR2 YFSETQ. There are 17 residues in the CDR3. V was shortened by 2 bases and J by 8 bases, with 23 bases between the two germline ends. Diagnoses were made from clinical symptoms, serum measures (thyroxine and TRAb), thyroid ultrasound and orbital computed tomography.

The sample consisted of blood. This chain links TRBV5-1 with TRBJ2-1; D may be TRBD2 (6 bases). The sequence was obtained from a woman aged 25-40 years with Graves' hyperthyroidism that later progressed to Graves' ophthalmopathy. CDR3 sequence (DNA): TGCGCCAGCAGCTTTAGTGGTAGCGGCCCCCCCAAGGATGAGCAGTTCTTC. It codes for CASSFSGSGPPKDEQFF.